The rows below give T cell receptor beta chains drawn from one sample of a study of graft-versus-host responses after intestinal transplantation. Assay used: immunoSEQ multiplex PCR; TCRdb lists only in-frame clones, some missing. The sample includes about 5,200 clones, around 70% of them seen just once. Sample: ileum tissue, taken just under 260 days after intestinal transplant. These receptors originate from a human patient who received an intestinal transplant, so some T cells may come from the graft donor. The CDR3 runs from the conserved cysteine through the conserved F or W. A D gene is named only where the DNA matches it firmly. Rows may omit the clone size; those that give it use once, few, many or a size class.

clone_size,v_call,d_call,j_call,cdr3_nt,cdr3_aa
-,TRBV15,TRBD1,TRBJ1-5,TGTGCCACCGAGACAGGGTACGGCAATCAGCCCCAGCATTTT,CATETGYGNQPQHF
few,TRBV27,TRBD1,TRBJ1-5,TGTGCCAGCAGTCCGCGGACAGGGGGCAATCAGCCCCAGCATTTT,CASSPRTGGNQPQHF
few,TRBV18,-,TRBJ1-2,TGTGCCAGCTCACCACGTTGGAGGGGCTATGGCTACACCTTC,CASSPRWRGYGYTF
-,TRBV6-1,TRBD1,TRBJ2-7,TGTGCCAGCAGTGAACTCGCCGGGACAGGGTCTTTCGAGCAGTACTTC,CASSELAGTGSFEQYF
-,TRBV5-7,-,TRBJ1-1,TGTGCCAGCAGCCTCACCAGGGGCCTGAACACTGAAGCTTTCTTT,CASSLTRGLNTEAFF
-,TRBV12-5,-,TRBJ2-2,TGTGCTAGTGGTTTGGGGCGGACCGGGGAGCTGTTTTTT,CASGLGRTGELFF
-,TRBV20-1,-,TRBJ1-1,TGCAGTGCTGGACAGAACACTGAAGCTTTCTTT,CSAGQNTEAFF
-,TRBV6-5,TRBD2,TRBJ2-7,TGTGCCAGCAGTTTAGCGGGAGGTTTCTCCTACGAGCAGTACTTC,CASSLAGGFSYEQYF
-,TRBV6-5,-,TRBJ2-7,TGTGCCAGCAGTTACGGGAGAGAGACCTACGAGCAGTACTTC,CASSYGRETYEQYF
-,TRBV29-1,TRBD1,TRBJ1-1,TGCAGCGTGGGGGGACAGCTGAACACTGAAGCTTTCTTT,CSVGGQLNTEAFF
-,TRBV10-2,-,TRBJ1-3,TGCGCCAGCAGTGACAGGGGTGGAAACACCATATATTTT,CASSDRGGNTIYF
-,TRBV5-1,-,TRBJ1-1,TGCGCCAGCAGCTTGGGCCGGGTGCTTGGGACTGAAGCTTTCTTT,CASSLGRVLGTEAFF
once,TRBV2,TRBD2,TRBJ2-1,TGTGCCAGCACTCTCCCGTTGGGCGGGGGGATAAATGAGCAGTTCTTC,CASTLPLGGGINEQFF
-,TRBV9,TRBD1,TRBJ2-1,TGTGCCAGCAGCGCCCCGACAGGGTCTTTCGGCAGTGAGCAGTTCTTC,CASSAPTGSFGSEQFF
-,TRBV28,-,TRBJ1-2,TGTGCCAGCAGTTTACCTCGCACAACCTATGGCTACACCTTC,CASSLPRTTYGYTF
-,TRBV6-1,TRBD2,TRBJ2-5,TGTGCCAGCAACCGGACTAGCGGGGGTCAAGAGACCCAGTACTTC,CASNRTSGGQETQYF
-,TRBV4-2,TRBD2,TRBJ2-1,TGTGCCAGCAGCCAAGATTCCATACTAGCGGGAGCTCGGGAGCAGTTCTTC,CASSQDSILAGAREQFF
-,TRBV6-4,-,TRBJ1-2,TGTGCCAGCAGTGACTCTAAAGCCTCCGGGACAAACTATGGCTACACCTTC,CASSDSKASGTNYGYTF
-,TRBV7-4,-,TRBJ1-2,TGTGCCAGCAGCTTAGTTCGAGAGGCTAGTACAGGGAAGGCTAAATATGGCTACACCTTC,CASSLVREASTGKAKYGYTF
-,TRBV10-1,TRBD1,TRBJ1-5,TGCGCCAGCAGAGGACAGGCTCTTAGCAATCAGCCCCAGCATTTT,CASRGQALSNQPQHF
-,TRBV15,TRBD1,TRBJ1-6,TGTGCCACCAGCTCAAACAGGGGCGATTATTCACCCCTCCACTTT,CATSSNRGDYSPLHF
-,TRBV5-1,-,TRBJ1-1,TGCGCCAGCAGCTTGGGGGACTCAGACACTGAAGCTTTCTTT,CASSLGDSDTEAFF
-,TRBV10-2,-,TRBJ2-7,TGCGCCAGCAGTGACCGTGCCTACGAGCAGTACTTC,CASSDRAYEQYF
-,TRBV9,-,TRBJ1-4,TGTGCCAGCAGCGTAGCCGGAGGAGGTGATGAAAAACTGTTTTTT,CASSVAGGGDEKLFF
-,TRBV23-1,-,TRBJ1-2,TGCGCCAGCAGCAGGGGTGGCTACACCTTC,CASSRGGYTF
-,TRBV19,-,TRBJ1-1,TGTGCCAGTAGTATGAGTTACGGTCACCTGAACACTGAAGCTTTCTTT,CASSMSYGHLNTEAFF
-,TRBV9,-,TRBJ2-5,TGTGCCAGCAGCGTAGGTACGGGCAGGGGTCAAGAGACCCAGTACTTC,CASSVGTGRGQETQYF
few,TRBV5-1,-,TRBJ2-3,TGCGCCAGCAGCTTGGGGGGAACCCGGGGGGATACGCAGTATTTT,CASSLGGTRGDTQYF
few,TRBV6-4,TRBD1,TRBJ1-6,TGTGCCAGCAGTGACGGACAGGGGGCTTCACCCCTCCACTTT,CASSDGQGASPLHF
few,TRBV4-1,TRBD2,TRBJ2-1,TGCGCCAGCAGCCAAGGATTCCCGGGACTAGCCTCCTATGAGCAGTTCTTC,CASSQGFPGLASYEQFF
-,TRBV27,TRBD1,TRBJ2-1,TGTGCCAGCACGAGGACAGGGGGCAATGAGCAGTTCTTC,CASTRTGGNEQFF
-,TRBV9,-,TRBJ1-2,TGTGCCAGCAGCGCGTCCTGGGGGGGGGCGGTCTATGGCTACACCTTC,CASSASWGGAVYGYTF
hyperexpanded,TRBV2,TRBD1,TRBJ1-6,TGTGCCAGCAGGGAGAAATCGACAGGGGATTCACCCCTCCACTTT,CASREKSTGDSPLHF
-,TRBV5-6,-,TRBJ1-6,TGTGCCAGCAGCTTTCGGCCAGGTCGAAGCTCACCCCTCCACTTT,CASSFRPGRSSPLHF
few,TRBV6-1,TRBD1,TRBJ1-1,TGTGCCAGCAGTGCCCGGACAGGGCGGGACACTGAAGCTTTCTTT,CASSARTGRDTEAFF
-,TRBV5-6,-,TRBJ2-5,TGTGCCAGCAGCTTACAGGGAGGGAAAGAGACCCAGTACTTC,CASSLQGGKETQYF
once,TRBV6-6,TRBD1,TRBJ2-7,TGTGCCAGCAGTGGACAGGGTGGTCGCTACGAGCAGTACTTC,CASSGQGGRYEQYF
-,TRBV7-7,TRBD2,TRBJ2-5,TGTGCCAGCAGCGACACGACGCGGGGGAGCCAGTACTTC,CASSDTTRGSQYF
few,TRBV5-4,TRBD1,TRBJ1-1,TGTGCCAGCAGCCCGACAGGGGGGATGAACACTGAAGCTTTCTTT,CASSPTGGMNTEAFF
-,TRBV28,TRBD1,TRBJ1-1,TGTGCCAGCCGGGGACAGACGGATAATAGCCCGATGATCACTCGCGCTTTCTTT,CASRGQTDNSPMITRAFF
few,TRBV5-1,-,TRBJ2-7,TGCGCCAGCAGCTTGGACACCTACGAGCAGTACTTC,CASSLDTYEQYF
-,TRBV2,-,TRBJ2-1,TGTGCCAGCACTTCGACTGGTATTCAGCAGTTCTTC,CASTSTGIQQFF